Included here is one T cell receptor (beta chain) sequence, with context. Its recognized antigen is unknown. No per-base quality is available; no much larger clone lies one base away. This record belongs to a study of T cell responses to AZD1222 COVID-19 vaccine (dated by TCRdb to about 2021). Regarding the research as a whole: TCR sequencing covered 230 or so trial participants: 200 to 220 given two doses of AZD1222 and 26 given two doses of MenACWY control vaccine. Enrollment into the trials was organized by age into subgroups of 18-55, 56-69 and 70-plus years, and those subgroups contained roughly 140, 27 and 60 TCR-sequenced participants, respectively.

The paper's findings and limits, for the study overall: Because no day 14 peak-response samples were available, the repertoires could be characterized only after the peak T cell response. CD4 TCRs associated with the vaccine covered the entire spike protein, and the dominant responses were in regions 160-218 and 743-854. Only five or six AZD1222 recipients were SARS-CoV-2 seropositive at baseline, limiting conclusions about previously exposed vaccinees. After two AZD1222 doses, spike-specific TCR breadth and depth were significantly higher than at day 0 and than in MenACWY recipients. Nearly half of unique spike-specific TCRs reportedly recognized epitopes outside regions mutated in the B.1.351 and B.1.1.7 variants. In the small 56-69-year group, the increase in depth fell short of significance, most likely because of low power. Participants were mostly white British, with more females than males. The authors suggested clonal diversity may have been underestimated.

Reading the label with the study, this specimen's time point is: about 28 days (+/-7) after the second vaccine dose. AZD1222 recipients with second doses at about 4 weeks or about 12 weeks were pooled, because spike-specific TCR depth and breadth did not differ between schedules. Samples from vaccinated people were obtained from the UK trials COV001 and COV002, which included a single-blind randomized controlled phase 2/3 trial of AZD1222 (ChAdOx1 nCoV-19) in healthy adults. For TCRbeta chain sequencing, PBMC samples from trial participants were taken at day 0 and at day 28 after the second dose. The CDR3 regions of human TCRbeta chains were analyzed by immunosequencing. The paper's processing steps were these. Repertoire TCRs were checked for matches against a reference library of SARS-CoV-2-specific TCRs that had been generated using the MIRA antigen-specificity platform. Breadth was defined as the fraction of unique TCRs that were SARS-CoV-2-associated, and depth was defined as the fraction of total T cells that were SARS-CoV-2-associated. Using the MIRA data, every spike-specific TCR was mapped to the spike region that the TCR reacted to and assigned to either a CD4 or a CD8 class. Log10-transformed breadth and depth values were compared by one-way ANOVA with Sidak's multiple comparisons tests. TCRdb obtained this table from immuneACCESS and retained in-frame rearrangements with V and J assigned. These tables miss some clones; where compared with another copy, unresolved V genes account for less than half of the shortfall, and the remainder is unexplained. V, J and clone size are those of that table, while D and trimming were read from the DNA. A total of 150,000 to 200,000 clones appear in this sample, 87% of them only once. The top ten constitute around 0.99% of the sample.

The starting material was peripheral blood, obtained 28 days after the second AZD1222 dose. This sequence originates from an adult who received the AZD1222 COVID-19 vaccine.

The DNA reads TGTGCCAGTAGCCCCGGGACAGTATATTACGAGCAGTACTTC. Its protein product is CASSPGTVYYEQYF. The receptor chain draws on TRBV19 and TRBJ2-7; the junction holds 7 bases that match TRBD1. Taken from the germline V gene (reference sequence), the CDR1 and CDR2 loops are LNHDA and SQIVND. Inclusive of the bounding cysteine and phenylalanine, the CDR3 is 14 residues long. Only the CDR3 region is kept as DNA, spanning 42 bases read in frame from base 1. Ends trimmed: V by 6 bases, J by 4 bases; bases unmatched to a gene: 9.